These 14 T cell receptor beta chains were all obtained from the same sample, sequenced in a study of human T cells and chemical hapten exposure. TCRdb called the RACE reads again in MiXCR, with one record for every CDR3 protein. The sample lists approximately 91,000 distinct CDR3 sequences, under 14% occurring once. The time point denotes: patch test 2, 6 weeks after DPC sensitization. Treatment specified: therapeutic diphenylcyclopropenone sensitization with weekly scalp DPC. The sequencing used whole blood, collected in connection with sensitization to the hapten diphenylcyclopropenone (DPC). These receptors were collected from a man aged 18 to 35 with alopecia areata. Some clones in this sample may be carry-over from other donors' samples.

This clonotype was seen many times. This rearrangement joins TRBV6-2 or TRBV6-3 to TRBJ2-1, with 12 bases lining up with TRBD1. Per the germline V gene, CDR1 is MNHEY and CDR2 is SVGEGT. Losses at the gene ends were 2 bases for V and 11 bases for J; bases not matched to a gene: 4. The CDR3 runs 14 residues. CDR3 DNA: TGTGCCAGCAGTTACCACCGGGACAGGGGGCAGCAGTTCTTC. Protein: CASSYHRDRGQQFF.

This clonotype was seen repeatedly, ten times or more. The rearrangement joins TRBV6-1 to TRBJ2-7; the match to TRBD2 covers 11 bases. CDR3 length: 16 amino acids. Germline CDR1 reads MNHNS; CDR2 reads SASEGT. V gave up 2 bases and J gave up 1 base; unmatched junction bases: 4. The DNA of the CDR3 is TGTGCCAGCAGTGAAAGCCTAGCGGGGGGTTCCTACGAGCAGTACTTC. It is translated as CASSESLAGGSYEQYF.

The gene calls are TRBV20-1 and TRBJ1-1, with 8 bases identical to TRBD1. From germline, CDR1 is DFQATT and CDR2 SNEGSKA (reference sequence). The CDR3 covers 17 residues. J gave up 3 bases and V 0 bases, and 12 bases lay outside the gene matches. CDR3 nucleotide sequence: TGCAGTGCTAGAGATTTTACAGGGGGTTGGATCGACACTGAAGCTTTCTTT. This encodes CSARDFTGGWIDTEAFF.

The chain links TRBV20-1 to TRBJ1-5; 9 bases line up with TRBD1. This CDR3 is built from 17 residues. The junction had 12 bases not matched to a gene; V was cut back by 2 bases and J by 4 bases. Germline lookup yields CDR1 DFQATT and CDR2 SNEGSKA (reference sequence). The CDR3 spells CSARREDRGIGNQPQHF. Here the CDR3 DNA reads TGCAGTGCTAGAAGAGAGGACAGGGGAATTGGGAATCAGCCCCAGCATTTT.

This clonotype has a handful of counts. The chain recombines TRBV12-5 with TRBJ2-3; D remains ambiguous. Germline V lookup: CDR1 LGHNT, CDR2 FRNRAP. Between the trimmed V and J ends, which lost 7 bases and 6 bases, there was a span of 8 bases. This CDR3 contains 11 residues. Written as DNA, the CDR3 is TGTGCTAGTGCCCTGGGGGATACGCAGTATTTT. Translated: CASALGDTQYF.

The chain links TRBV4-2 to TRBJ1-1; 10 nucleotides agree with TRBD1. J gave up 8 bases and V 4 bases, and 7 bases lay outside the gene matches. The CDR3 is 14 amino acids. Germline values: CDR1 LGHNA, CDR2 YNFKEQ. The CDR3 loop reads CASSLPGQGHEAFF. The CDR3 nucleotides are TGTGCCAGCAGCCTTCCGGGACAGGGGCACGAAGCTTTCTTT.

This clonotype was recorded many times. The CDR3 nucleotides are TGTGCCAGCAGCAATCTAGCGGGGGCCGGCACAGATACGCAGTATTTT. Its protein product is CASSNLAGAGTDTQYF. The chain has TRBV6-1 and TRBJ2-3; 10 nucleotides align to TRBD2. J lost 1 base, V lost 6 bases, and 7 bases had no gene match. Per the germline V gene, CDR1 is MNHNS and CDR2 is SASEGT. This CDR3 region has 16 residues.

Only a few counts were recorded for this clonotype. The rearrangement uses TRBV7-8 and TRBJ2-7; 9 bases align to TRBD2. Unmatched junction bases numbered 10, after V lost 2 bases and J lost 2 bases. Germline V lookup: CDR1 SGHVS, CDR2 FQNEAQ. The CDR3 length is 17 residues. This chain's CDR3 is CASSLRVWASGAYEQYF. CDR3 DNA: TGTGCCAGCAGCTTAAGGGTTTGGGCTAGCGGGGCCTACGAGCAGTACTTC.

This clonotype was observed at least ten times. V is TRBV29-1 and J is TRBJ2-7, with a possible D match to TRBD2 (6 bases). CDR1 and CDR2 (germline): SQVTM, ANQGSEA. V lost 0 bases to trimming and J lost 4 bases, with 19 bases between them. The CDR3 is made up of 16 amino acids. DNA of the CDR3: TGCAGCGTTGAAGAAACCAGAACGGGAGCAGGGTACGAGCAGTACTTC. As protein: CSVEETRTGAGYEQYF.

V and J are TRBV10-1 and TRBJ2-1; D may be TRBD1 (5 bases). V shed 0 bases and J shed 5 bases, with 32 bases lying between them. Germline lookup yields CDR1 WNHNN and CDR2 SYGVQD (reference sequence). This CDR3 region has 22 residues. The CDR3 spells CASSESVAWTLINRSLHNEQFF. DNA of the CDR3: TGCGCCAGCAGTGAGTCAGTCGCCTGGACACTCATTAATAGGTCTCTCCACAATGAGCAGTTCTTC.

Ten or more counts support this clonotype. V usage is TRBV18 and J usage is TRBJ2-5; D gene ambiguous. Germline values: CDR1 KGHSH, CDR2 LQKENI. This CDR3 is 11 amino acids long. With 2 bases removed from V and 5 bases from J, the gap between germline ends came to 3 bases. The CDR3 DNA sequence: TGTGCCAGCTCACCAGAGGAGACCCAGTACTTC. The encoded protein is CASSPEETQYF.

This clonotype was counted many times. This chain connects TRBV18 to TRBJ2-6; no clear D. CDR1 and CDR2 from the germline V gene are KGHSH and LQKENI. The V end lost 1 base, the J end lost 1 base, and 2 bases lay between the germline ends. The CDR3 has 14 residues. In DNA form, the CDR3 reads TGTGCCAGCTCACCACTGTCTGGGGCCAACGTCCTGACTTTC. Amino acids: CASSPLSGANVLTF.

This rearrangement joins TRBV3-1 to TRBJ1-6; D is undetermined. V gave up 1 base and J gave up 7 bases, with 11 bases separating them. The CDR3 runs to 15 residues. CDR1 LGHDT and CDR2 YNNKEL come from the germline V gene (reference sequence). The CDR3 region is CASSQGTGPNSPLHF. CDR3 in DNA: TGTGCCAGCAGCCAAGGTACGGGTCCCAATTCACCCCTCCACTTT.

In its sample, this clonotype was seen many times. The V and J genes are TRBV7-6 and TRBJ2-7; 7 bases map to TRBD1. Germline V gives CDR1 SGHVS, CDR2 FNYEAQ. V trimming: 2 bases; J trimming: 3 bases; junction bases outside the gene matches: 7. The CDR3 extends over 15 amino acids. The CDR3, as DNA: TGTGCCAGCAGCTTAAGACAGGGCCTTCTCTACGAGCAGTACTTC. Its translation is CASSLRQGLLYEQYF.